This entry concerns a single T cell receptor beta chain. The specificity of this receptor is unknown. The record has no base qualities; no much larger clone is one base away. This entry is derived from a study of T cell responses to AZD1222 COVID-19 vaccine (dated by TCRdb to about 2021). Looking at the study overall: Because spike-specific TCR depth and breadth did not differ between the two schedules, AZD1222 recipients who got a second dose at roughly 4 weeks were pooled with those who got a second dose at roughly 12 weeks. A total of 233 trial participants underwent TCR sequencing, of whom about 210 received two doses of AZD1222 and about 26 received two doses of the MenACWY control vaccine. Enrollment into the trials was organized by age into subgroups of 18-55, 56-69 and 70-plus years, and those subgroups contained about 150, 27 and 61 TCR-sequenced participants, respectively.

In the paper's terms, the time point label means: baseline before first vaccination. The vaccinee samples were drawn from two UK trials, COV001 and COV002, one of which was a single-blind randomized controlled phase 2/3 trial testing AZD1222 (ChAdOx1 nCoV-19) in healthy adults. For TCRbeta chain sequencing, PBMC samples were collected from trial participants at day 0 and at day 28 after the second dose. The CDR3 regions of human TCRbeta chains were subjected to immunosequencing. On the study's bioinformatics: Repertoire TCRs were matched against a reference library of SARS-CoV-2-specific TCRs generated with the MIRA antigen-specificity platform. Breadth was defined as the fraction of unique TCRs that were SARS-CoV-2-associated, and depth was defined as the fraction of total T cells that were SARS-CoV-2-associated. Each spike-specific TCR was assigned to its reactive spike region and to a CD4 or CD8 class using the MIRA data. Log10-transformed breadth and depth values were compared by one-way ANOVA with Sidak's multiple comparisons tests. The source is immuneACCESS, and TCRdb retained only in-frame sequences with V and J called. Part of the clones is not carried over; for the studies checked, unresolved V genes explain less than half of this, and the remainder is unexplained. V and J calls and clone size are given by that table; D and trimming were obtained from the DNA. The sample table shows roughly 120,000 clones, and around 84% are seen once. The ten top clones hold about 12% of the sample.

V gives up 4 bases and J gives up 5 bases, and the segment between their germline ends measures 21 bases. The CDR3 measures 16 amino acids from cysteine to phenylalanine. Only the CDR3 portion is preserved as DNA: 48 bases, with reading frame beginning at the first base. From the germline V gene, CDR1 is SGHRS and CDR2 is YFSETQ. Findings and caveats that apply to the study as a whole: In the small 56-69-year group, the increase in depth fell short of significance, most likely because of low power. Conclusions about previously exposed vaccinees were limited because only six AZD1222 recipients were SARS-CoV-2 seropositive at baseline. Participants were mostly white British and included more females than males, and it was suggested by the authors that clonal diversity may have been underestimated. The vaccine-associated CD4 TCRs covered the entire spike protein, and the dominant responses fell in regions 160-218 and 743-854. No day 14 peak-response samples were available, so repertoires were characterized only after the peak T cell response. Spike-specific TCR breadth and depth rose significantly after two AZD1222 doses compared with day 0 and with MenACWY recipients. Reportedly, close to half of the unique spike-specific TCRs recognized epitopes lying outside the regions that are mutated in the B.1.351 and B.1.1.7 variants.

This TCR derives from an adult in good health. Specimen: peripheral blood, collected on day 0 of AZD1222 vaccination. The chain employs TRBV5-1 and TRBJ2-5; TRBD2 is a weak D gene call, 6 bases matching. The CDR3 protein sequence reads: CASSTGRRGMRETQYF. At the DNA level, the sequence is TGCGCCAGCAGCACTGGTCGCCGGGGGATGAGGGAGACCCAGTACTTC.